The 28 T cell receptor beta chains below come from one sample, sequenced in a study of shared clonotypes between healthy human individuals. Sequenced by immunoSEQ multiplex PCR; TCRdb stores in-frame clones only, minus some. The table records about 980,000 clones, around 80% of them present only once. Sequencing was done on a sample of memory CD4+ T cells sorted from blood. Subset: CD45RA-negative fraction. These receptors originate from a man aged 18 to 29 in good health.

The chain uses TRBV30 and TRBJ2-1; 12 bases align to TRBD2. Germline assignment: CDR1 GTSNPN and CDR2 SVGIG (reference sequence). This CDR3 contains 15 residues. The V gene end was trimmed by 5 bases and the J gene end by 4 bases; junction bases not matched to a gene: 6. This CDR3 is CAWGPLAGGYNEQFF. CDR3 bases: TGTGCCTGGGGGCCACTAGCGGGAGGTTACAATGAGCAGTTCTTC.

The V and J genes are TRBV10-1 and TRBJ2-6, with D unclear. The length of the CDR3 is 14 residues. Germline CDR1 WNHNN, CDR2 SYGVQD (reference sequence). Trimming cost V 0 bases and J 4 bases, with 4 bases left between them. CDR3 residues: CASSESIGANVLTF. CDR3 coding DNA: TGCGCCAGCAGTGAGTCAATCGGGGCCAACGTCCTGACTTTC.

The rearrangement uses TRBV7-9 and TRBJ2-5, with D possibly matching TRBD2 (5 bases). V was shortened by 5 bases and J by 5 bases, with 15 bases between the two germline ends. CDR3 size: 14 residues. Germline CDR1 reads SEHNR; CDR2 reads FQNEAQ (reference sequence). DNA for the CDR3: TGTGCCAGCAGCCGAGATCGGGGTTGGGAGACCCAGTACTTC. Its protein product is CASSRDRGWETQYF.

This chain joins TRBV13 and TRBJ2-2; the match to TRBD2 covers 11 bases. The CDR3 covers 17 residues. Trimming at V came to 5 bases and at J to 4 bases, leaving 9 bases not matched to a gene. CDR1 is PRHDT, CDR2 FYEKMQ, per germline (reference sequence). The CDR3 loop reads CASSPLASGRSTGELFF. In DNA form, the CDR3 reads TGTGCCAGCAGCCCCTTAGCTAGCGGGAGGTCCACCGGGGAGCTGTTTTTT.

V and J are TRBV6-6 and TRBJ1-5, with D possibly TRBD1 on 6 matching bases. The V end lost 6 bases, the J end lost 6 bases, and 21 bases lay between the germline ends. Germline values: CDR1 MNHNY, CDR2 SVGAGI (reference sequence). CDR3 size: 16 residues. CDR3 DNA: TGTGCCAGCAGGTACCGGGACACAGGGTTTAGTCAGCCCCAGCATTTT. This codes for CASRYRDTGFSQPQHF.

The chain recombines TRBV30 with TRBJ1-6; D is possibly TRBD1 (6 bases). CDR1 GTSNPN and CDR2 SVGIG come from the germline V gene (reference sequence). Trimming removed 5 bases from V and 9 bases from J, with 26 bases in between. This CDR3 spans 17 amino acids. CDR3 sequence (DNA): TGTGCCTGGGGGACACTAAAGAATACTTTGACGGGTTCACCCCTCCACTTT. It translates to CAWGTLKNTLTGSPLHF.

V is TRBV19 and J is TRBJ2-5, with TRBD2 matching over 9 bases. J gave up 2 bases and V 6 bases, and 4 bases lay outside the gene matches. This CDR3 contains 14 residues. CDR1 is LNHDA, CDR2 SQIVND, per germline (reference sequence). In DNA, the CDR3 is TGTGCCAGTAGCCGGACTAGCGTTCAAGAGACCCAGTACTTC. Translated, it gives CASSRTSVQETQYF.

This sequence joins TRBV5-5 and TRBJ1-2; 8 bases align to TRBD1. The CDR3 sequence is 13 residues long. CDR1 and CDR2 from the germline V gene are SGHKS and YYEKEE (reference sequence). With 4 bases clipped from V and 3 bases from J, the junction kept 2 bases outside the gene matches. The CDR3 spells CASSLTGDYGYTF. The CDR3 DNA follows: TGTGCCAGCAGCCTGACAGGGGACTATGGCTACACCTTC.

This chain links TRBV4-1 with TRBJ1-2; D call uncertain. The germline gives CDR1 MGHRA, CDR2 YSYEKL. The CDR3 covers 15 residues. With 0 bases removed from V and 7 bases from J, the gap between germline ends came to 15 bases. The CDR3 protein is CASSQDRGNEVGYTF. The CDR3 DNA sequence: TGCGCCAGCAGCCAAGATCGAGGAAACGAGGTTGGCTACACCTTC.

The chain has TRBV27 and TRBJ1-1, with D possibly TRBD1 on 5 matching bases. This CDR3 contains 13 residues. Between the trimmed V and J ends, which lost 2 bases and 8 bases, there was a span of 12 bases. The V gene's germline CDR1 is MNHEY and CDR2 SMNVEV (reference sequence). In nucleotides, the CDR3 is TGTGCCAGCAGTTTAAGACCCGGGGCAGAAGCTTTCTTT. The encoded protein is CASSLRPGAEAFF.

The chain recombines TRBV5-1 with TRBJ2-7, with 13 bases lining up with TRBD2. Losses at the gene ends were 3 bases for V and 5 bases for J; bases not matched to a gene: 2. This CDR3 is 14 amino acids long. In germline, CDR1 is SGHRS, CDR2 YFSETQ. The CDR3 DNA follows: TGCGCCAGCAGCTACGGGACTAGCGGGAACGAGCAGTACTTC. Translating gives CASSYGTSGNEQYF.

This chain's CDR3 is CASSRGGLVPTEAFF. The CDR3 DNA reads as TGTGCCAGCAGTAGGGGGGGCCTGGTCCCGACTGAAGCTTTCTTT. V usage is TRBV6-5 and J usage is TRBJ1-1; the D gene is possibly TRBD1 (6 bases). Germline V gives CDR1 MNHEY, CDR2 SVGAGI. The CDR3 covers 15 residues. V dropped 5 bases and J dropped 5 bases, with 18 bases sitting between them.

This clone has a handful of counts. The J gene is TRBJ1-6, the V gene TRBV19; 8 bases align to TRBD1. The CDR3 loop spans 13 amino acids. CDR1 LNHDA and CDR2 SQIVND come from the germline V gene (reference sequence). Trimming removed 7 bases from V and 8 bases from J; junction bases left unmatched: 4. The DNA of the CDR3 is TGTGCCAGTAATGACAGGGGTTATTCACCCCTCCACTTT. Amino acid sequence: CASNDRGYSPLHF.

This clone was recorded once. The CDR3 loop is CASCLWFDNSPLHF. The CDR3 nucleotides read TGCGCCAGCTGTCTATGGTTTGATAATTCACCCCTCCACTTT. The chain has TRBV5-1 and TRBJ1-6; D uncertain. V was trimmed by 7 bases and J by 5 bases, leaving 13 bases between them. There are 14 residues in the CDR3. The germline V gene has CDR1 SGHRS and CDR2 YFSETQ.

V gene TRBV6-1 combines with J gene TRBJ1-3; perhaps TRBD1 as D (6 bases). Germline assignment: CDR1 MNHNS and CDR2 SASEGT. The CDR3 length is 18 residues. Trimming cost V 0 bases and J 0 bases, with 15 bases left between them. This chain's CDR3 is CASSEAAGQSFSGNTIYF. In nucleotides, the CDR3 is TGTGCCAGCAGTGAAGCGGCAGGACAGTCGTTCTCTGGAAACACCATATATTTT.

V usage is TRBV6-6 and J usage is TRBJ1-5, with D possibly being TRBD1 (5 bases). Trimming cost V 11 bases and J 4 bases, with 15 bases left between them. There are 13 residues in the CDR3. Germline loops: CDR1 MNHNY, CDR2 SVGAGI (reference sequence). The CDR3 sequence is CASSQKGNQPQHF. Here the CDR3 DNA reads TGTGCCTCCAGTCAAAAGGGGAATCAGCCCCAGCATTTT.

This sequence joins TRBV5-6 and TRBJ1-2, with 9 bases fitting TRBD1. Germline assignment: CDR1 SGHDT and CDR2 YYEEEE. After removal of 5 bases from V and 6 bases from J, the junction contained 5 bases not matched to a gene. The CDR3 loop spans 13 amino acids. CDR3: CASRDRGYHGYTF. DNA of the CDR3: TGTGCCAGCAGGGACAGGGGTTATCATGGCTACACCTTC.

The chain links TRBV30 to TRBJ1-1; D gene uncertain. The CDR3 has 11 amino acids. Germline V gene sequence: CDR1 GTSNPN, CDR2 SVGIG (reference sequence). The ends were cut back, 0 bases at V and 6 bases at J, with 5 bases in the middle. CDR3 protein: CAWSVKAEAFF. The CDR3 nucleotides read TGTGCCTGGAGTGTAAAGGCTGAAGCTTTCTTT.

This chain connects TRBV9 to TRBJ2-2; 7 bases fit TRBD1. Germline loops: CDR1 SGDLS, CDR2 YYNGEE. This CDR3 comprises 16 residues. After removal of 0 bases from V and 2 bases from J, the junction contained 4 bases not matched to a gene. The CDR3 reads CASSVGPGGNTGELFF. Here the CDR3 DNA reads TGTGCCAGCAGCGTAGGGCCAGGGGGAAACACCGGGGAGCTGTTTTTT.

CDR3 sequence reads: CASSILHGTGINEQYF. Here the CDR3 DNA reads TGTGCCAGTAGTATACTCCACGGGACAGGGATCAACGAGCAGTACTTC. The chain uses TRBV19 and TRBJ2-7; 9 nucleotides match TRBD1. The length of the CDR3 is 16 residues. V was pared by 2 bases and J by 5 bases, with 10 bases of the junction left unmatched. Germline V gives CDR1 LNHDA, CDR2 SQIVND (reference sequence).

The genes are TRBV5-4 and TRBJ2-6, with D unclear. Germline V gene data show CDR1 as SGHNT and CDR2 as YYREEE (reference sequence). CDR3 length equals 16 residues. V was pared by 3 bases and J by 0 bases, with 10 bases between. DNA of the CDR3: TGTGCCAGCAGCTCCGAGTGGGACTCTGGGGCCAACGTCCTGACTTTC. Translating gives CASSSEWDSGANVLTF.

The rearrangement joins TRBV6-1 to TRBJ1-6; D perhaps matches TRBD1 (5 bases). Germline V lookup: CDR1 MNHNS, CDR2 SASEGT. Trimming pared 7 bases from V and 7 bases from J, leaving 14 bases between. The CDR3 loop spans 14 amino acids. The CDR3 spells CASTGGGTNSPLHF. In DNA form, the CDR3 reads TGTGCCAGCACGGGGGGAGGGACGAATTCACCCCTCCACTTT.

This chain links TRBV27 with TRBJ2-5; 8 bases line up with TRBD2. Trimming removed 6 bases from V and 3 bases from J; junction bases left unmatched: 6. The V gene's germline CDR1 is MNHEY and CDR2 SMNVEV (reference sequence). The CDR3 loop spans 14 amino acids. CDR3 nucleotide sequence: TGTGCCAGCAGCCTGCGGGGGGTAGAAGAGACCCAGTACTTC. Translation: CASSLRGVEETQYF.

This clone has only a few counts. This sequence joins TRBV4-2 and TRBJ2-1, with TRBD1 as a possible D gene (5 bases). Trimming left V 1 base short and J 5 bases short, with 9 bases between. CDR1 and CDR2 (germline): LGHNA, YNFKEQ. CDR3 size: 14 residues. The CDR3 is CASSQGTKNNEQFF. The CDR3 DNA is TGTGCCAGCAGCCAAGGGACAAAGAACAATGAGCAGTTCTTC.

The chain combines TRBV7-6 with TRBJ2-5, with 10 bases fitting TRBD2. Germline CDR1 is SGHVS and CDR2 is FNYEAQ. V was clipped by 5 bases and J by 1 base; unmatched bases: 10. CDR3 length: 17 residues. The CDR3 sequence is CASSAPVAGGIQETQYF. CDR3 DNA sequence: TGTGCCAGCAGCGCACCTGTAGCGGGGGGCATCCAAGAGACCCAGTACTTC. The whole variable domain, remainder taken from reference TRBV7-6 and TRBJ2-5, is GAGVSQSPRYKVTKRGQDVALRCDPISGHVSLYWYRQALGQGPEFLTYFNYEAQQDKSGLPNDRFSAERPEGSISTLTIQRTEQRDSAMYRCASSAPVAGGIQETQYFGPGTRLLVL.

The chain uses TRBV19 and TRBJ2-4; no firm D call. Trimming removed 4 bases at V and 6 bases at J, with 7 bases between. This CDR3 comprises 12 residues. Per the germline V gene, CDR1 is LNHDA and CDR2 is SQIVND (reference sequence). Here the CDR3 DNA reads TGTGCCAGTAGTACCTTCACAAACATTCAGTACTTC. It encodes CASSTFTNIQYF.

V gene TRBV27 combines with J gene TRBJ2-3; the D is unclear. Germline V gene data show CDR1 as MNHEY and CDR2 as SMNVEV (reference sequence). The CDR3 contains 16 residues. Trimming pared 3 bases from V and 0 bases from J, leaving 13 bases between. This CDR3 is CASSFQGMRSTDTQYF. The CDR3, as DNA: TGTGCCAGCAGTTTCCAAGGGATGCGGAGCACAGATACGCAGTATTTT.

The rearrangement uses TRBV7-3 and TRBJ2-5; D is uncertain. Trimming took off 2 bases at V and 4 bases at J, with 8 bases between the two ends. Germline V gene lookup returns CDR1 SGHTA and CDR2 FQGTGA. CDR3 length equals 13 residues. Here the CDR3 reads CASSLSPGETQYF. DNA of the CDR3: TGTGCCAGCAGCTTATCCCCGGGAGAGACCCAGTACTTC. Using reference TRBV7-3 and TRBJ2-5 for the parts outside the CDR3, the full variable domain is GAGVSQTPSNKVTEKGKYVELRCDPISGHTALYWYRQSLGQGPEFLIYFQGTGAADDSGLPNDRFFAVRPEGSVSTLKIQRTERGDSAVYLCASSLSPGETQYFGPGTRLLVL.